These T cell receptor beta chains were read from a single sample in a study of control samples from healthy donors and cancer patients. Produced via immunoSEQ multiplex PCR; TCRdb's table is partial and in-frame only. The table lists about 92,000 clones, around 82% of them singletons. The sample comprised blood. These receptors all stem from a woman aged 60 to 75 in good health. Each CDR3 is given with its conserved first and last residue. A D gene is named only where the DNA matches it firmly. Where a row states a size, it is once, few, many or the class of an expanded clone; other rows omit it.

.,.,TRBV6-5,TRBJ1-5,TGTGCCAGCATATGGGGGCAGTATAGCAATCAGCCCCAGCATTTT,CASIWGQYSNQPQHF
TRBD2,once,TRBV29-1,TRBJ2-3,TGCAGCGTTGATTTCGGGGGGGATACGCAGTATTTT,CSVDFGGDTQYF
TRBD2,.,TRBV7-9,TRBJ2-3,TGTGCCAGCGGGGCTAGCGGGGGAAGGGATACGCAGTATTTT,CASGASGGRDTQYF
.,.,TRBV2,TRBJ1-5,TGTGCCAGCAGCAGAGACGGGAATCAGCCCCAGCATTTT,CASSRDGNQPQHF
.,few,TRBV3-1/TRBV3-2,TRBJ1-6,TGTGCCAGCAGGGGGGTGGATAATTCACCCCTCCACTTT,CASRGVDNSPLHF
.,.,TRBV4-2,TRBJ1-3,TGTGCCAGCAGCCAAGGAGCCGGAGGCGCTGGAAACACCATATATTTT,CASSQGAGGAGNTIYF
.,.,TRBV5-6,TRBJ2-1,TGTGCCAGCAGCTTCCTCAGGGATAGCTCCTACAATGAGCAGTTCTTC,CASSFLRDSSYNEQFF
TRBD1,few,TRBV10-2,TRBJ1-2,TGCGCCAGCAGCGGACAGGGCTATGGCTACACCTTC,CASSGQGYGYTF
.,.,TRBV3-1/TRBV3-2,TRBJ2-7,TGTGCCAGCAGCCTTCGATTCGGGGCCTCCTACGAGCAGTACTTC,CASSLRFGASYEQYF
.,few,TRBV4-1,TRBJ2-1,TGCGCCAGCAGCCCTCTCCTCAGGGACAATGAGCAGTTCTTC,CASSPLLRDNEQFF
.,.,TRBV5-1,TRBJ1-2,TGCGCCAGCAGCTTACTACTCCCAGGGGATCTCGAGAATGGCTACACCTTC,CASSLLLPGDLENGYTF
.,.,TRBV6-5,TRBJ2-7,TGTGCCAGCAGGACGCGTGAGGGACCCGAGCAGTACTTC,CASRTREGPEQYF
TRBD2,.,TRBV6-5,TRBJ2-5,TGTGCCAGCAGTTATGGCGGGAGGGCCCAAGAGACCCAGTACTTC,CASSYGGRAQETQYF
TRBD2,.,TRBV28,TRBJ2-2,TGTGCCAGCTCGGCGGGACCGGCACGACTAGCGGGAGTTCCCGGGGAGCTGTTTTTT,CASSAGPARLAGVPGELFF
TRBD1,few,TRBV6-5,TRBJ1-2,TGTGCCAGCAGTTCAGGGGGCTATGGCTACACCTTC,CASSSGGYGYTF
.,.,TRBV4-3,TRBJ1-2,TGCGCCAGCAGCCACCACGAGACAGCCCCCTATGGCTACACCTTC,CASSHHETAPYGYTF
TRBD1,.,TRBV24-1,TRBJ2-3,TGTGCCACCAGTGATCCGACAGGGGGCACAGATACGCAGTATTTT,CATSDPTGGTDTQYF
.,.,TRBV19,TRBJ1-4,TGTGCCAGTAGTATTGGGGGACTCGCATCATCTAATGAAAAACTGTTTTTT,CASSIGGLASSNEKLFF
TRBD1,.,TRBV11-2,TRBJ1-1,TGTGCCAGCAGCTCCGCGACAGGGGCGACGACCACTGAAGCTTTCTTT,CASSSATGATTTEAFF
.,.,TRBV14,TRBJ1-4,TGTGCCAGCAGCCAACGCCCAGGAACGAGTGAAAAACTGTTTTTT,CASSQRPGTSEKLFF
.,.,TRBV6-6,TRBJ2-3,TGTGCCAGCACCGTACAAGCAGATACGCAGTATTTT,CASTVQADTQYF
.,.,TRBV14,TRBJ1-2,TGTGCCAGCAGCCAAGCAATTAACGATAACTATGGCTACACCTTC,CASSQAINDNYGYTF
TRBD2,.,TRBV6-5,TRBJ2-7,TGTGCCAGCAACGGACTAGCGGGGGCGTACGAGCAGTACTTC,CASNGLAGAYEQYF
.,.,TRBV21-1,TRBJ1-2,TGTGCCAGCAGCAAAGAATTAGGCGGCGGATCTTTCTATGGCTACACCTTC,CASSKELGGGSFYGYTF
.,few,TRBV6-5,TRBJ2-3,TGTGCCAGCAGTTACCAGACAGCCACAGATACGCAGTATTTT,CASSYQTATDTQYF
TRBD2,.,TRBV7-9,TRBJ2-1,TGTGCCAGCAGCGGCGGGAGGGCCCTCAATGAGCAGTTCTTC,CASSGGRALNEQFF
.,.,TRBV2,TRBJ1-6,TGTGCCAGCAGCGCGGACTCGAAAAATTCACCCCTCCACTTT,CASSADSKNSPLHF
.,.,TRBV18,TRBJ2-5,TGTGCCAGCTCACCACCGTTTCCCCAAGAGACCCAGTACTTC,CASSPPFPQETQYF
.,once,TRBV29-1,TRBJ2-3,TGCAGCGCCAAATTGGTAGATACGCAGTATTTT,CSAKLVDTQYF
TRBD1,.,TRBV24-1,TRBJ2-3,TGTGCCACCAGTGATTACAGGGGCGCCGATACGCAGTATTTT,CATSDYRGADTQYF
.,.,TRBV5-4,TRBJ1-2,TGTGCCAGCAGCTCTGGAATTGGTGGCTACACCTTC,CASSSGIGGYTF
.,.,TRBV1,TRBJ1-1,TGCACCAGCAGCCATCAGGCGAACACTGAAGCTTTCTTT,CTSSHQANTEAFF
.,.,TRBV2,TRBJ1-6,TGTGCCAGCGTCTGGGAGGCAGGCCAAGATTCACCCCTCCACTTT,CASVWEAGQDSPLHF